This T cell receptor (beta chain) was sequenced for a study of cytomegalovirus exposure and HLA in healthy donors. This clone was recorded once. Its specificity is not known. Study outcomes and limitations: In vitro data verified a few CMV-associated chains as specific for CMV antigens.

Sequencing used immunoSEQ multiplex PCR; TCRdb keeps in-frame clones, though not all of them. Of 70,000 or so clones in the sample, approximately 95% were seen once. The receptor's source is a man aged 18 to 30 in good health and CMV-seropositive. Sequencing was performed on PBMCs.

As DNA, the CDR3 is TGTGCCAGCAGCTTACCCCCCGCGGAGCAGTTCTTC. It translates to CASSLPPAEQFF. This chain uses TRBV7-2 with TRBJ2-1, with D uncertain. The CDR3 spans 12 residues. In germline, CDR1 is SGHTA, CDR2 FQGNSA. The V end was cut by 2 bases, the J end by 10 bases, with 9 bases between.